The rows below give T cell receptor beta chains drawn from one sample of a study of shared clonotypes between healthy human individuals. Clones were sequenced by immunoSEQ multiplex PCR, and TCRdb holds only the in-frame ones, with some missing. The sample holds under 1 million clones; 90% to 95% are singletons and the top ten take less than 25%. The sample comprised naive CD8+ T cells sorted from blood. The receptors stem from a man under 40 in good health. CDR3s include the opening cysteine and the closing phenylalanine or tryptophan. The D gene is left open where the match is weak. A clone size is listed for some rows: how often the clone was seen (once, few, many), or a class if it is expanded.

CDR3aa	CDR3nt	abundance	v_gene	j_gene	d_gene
CATSRDRSATGELFF	TGTGCCACCAGCAGAGATCGGTCTGCAACCGGGGAGCTGTTTTTT	NA	TRBV15	TRBJ2-2	NA
CASSFGEQYF	TGTGCCAGCAGCTTTGGAGAGCAGTACTTC	NA	TRBV11-2	TRBJ2-7	NA
CATSRGRSYNEQFF	TGTGCCACCAGCAGAGGGCGCTCCTACAATGAGCAGTTCTTC	NA	TRBV15	TRBJ2-1	NA
CASSPPTSGSTDTQYF	TGTGCCAGCTCACCACCGACTAGCGGAAGCACAGATACGCAGTATTTT	NA	TRBV18	TRBJ2-3	TRBD2
CASSKPSPGAFF	TGTGCCAGCAGCAAACCGTCTCCGGGGGCTTTCTTT	NA	TRBV21-1	TRBJ1-1	NA
CASRGGSYEQYF	TGTGCCAGTAGAGGGGGTTCCTACGAGCAGTACTTC	NA	TRBV19	TRBJ2-7	NA
CASSITANTEAFF	TGCGCCAGCAGCATAACAGCAAACACTGAAGCTTTCTTT	once	TRBV4-3	TRBJ1-1	NA
CASSSTGWGHQETQYF	TGTGCCAGCAGCAGCACCGGTTGGGGCCACCAAGAGACCCAGTACTTC	NA	TRBV11-3	TRBJ2-5	NA
CASSNRLAGSTDTQYF	TGTGCCAGCAGCAACCGACTAGCGGGAAGCACAGATACGCAGTATTTT	NA	TRBV7-2	TRBJ2-3	TRBD2
CSVADIGGEQYF	TGCAGCGTTGCCGACATAGGGGGCGAGCAGTACTTC	NA	TRBV29-1	TRBJ2-7	NA
CASSPGRDSYNEQFF	TGTGCCAGCAGCCCCGGACGGGATTCCTACAATGAGCAGTTCTTC	NA	TRBV7-9	TRBJ2-1	NA
CAIGGPHEQYF	TGTGCCATAGGAGGGCCCCACGAGCAGTACTTC	NA	TRBV2	TRBJ2-7	NA
CSVEDGLEYEAFF	TGCAGCGTTGAAGATGGGTTGGAGTATGAAGCTTTCTTT	NA	TRBV29-1	TRBJ1-1	NA
CSARGETGVAQETQYF	TGCAGCGCCCGTGGGGAGACCGGGGTGGCCCAAGAGACCCAGTACTTC	NA	TRBV29-1	TRBJ2-5	NA
CASSLVSSETYEQYF	TGTGCCAGCAGCTTAGTGTCTAGCGAGACCTACGAGCAGTACTTC	NA	TRBV7-9	TRBJ2-7	NA
CASSLPGWATYEQYF	TGTGCCAGCAGCCTACCGGGGTGGGCCACTTACGAGCAGTACTTC	NA	TRBV11-2	TRBJ2-7	NA
CASFRGGRNPYNEQFF	TGTGCCAGCTTCCGGGGAGGGAGAAACCCCTACAATGAGCAGTTCTTC	NA	TRBV28	TRBJ2-1	TRBD2
CAISEIDSYNEQFF	TGTGCCATCAGTGAGATCGACAGCTACAATGAGCAGTTCTTC	few	TRBV10-3	TRBJ2-1	NA
CASSDPRQASYEQYF	TGTGCCAGCAGTGACCCGCGACAGGCCTCCTACGAGCAGTACTTC	NA	TRBV25-1	TRBJ2-7	NA
CASSPRQGPGEQYF	TGCGCCAGCAGCCCGAGACAAGGGCCGGGGGAGCAGTACTTC	NA	TRBV4-1	TRBJ2-7	NA
CASSLYRNTDTQYF	TGTGCCAGCAGTTTATACAGGAACACAGATACGCAGTATTTT	NA	TRBV27	TRBJ2-3	NA
CASSTRREMNTEAFF	TGTGCCAGTAGTACCAGGCGTGAAATGAACACTGAAGCTTTCTTT	NA	TRBV19	TRBJ1-1	NA
CAISGLAGVSNTGELFF	TGTGCCATCAGTGGCCTAGCGGGAGTTTCGAACACCGGGGAGCTGTTTTTT	NA	TRBV10-3	TRBJ2-2	TRBD2
CASSLDGNQPQHF	TGTGCCAGCAGCTTAGATGGAAATCAGCCCCAGCATTTT	NA	TRBV11-2	TRBJ1-5	NA
CASSQMDSQETQYF	TGTGCCAGCAGCCAGATGGACAGCCAAGAGACCCAGTACTTC	NA	TRBV11-2	TRBJ2-5	NA
CASSTRHNEQFF	TGCGCCAGCAGCACGCGACACAATGAGCAGTTCTTC	NA	TRBV5-1	TRBJ2-1	NA
CASSTSGTVFNEQFF	TGCGCCAGCAGCACATCCGGGACAGTGTTCAATGAGCAGTTCTTC	NA	TRBV23-1	TRBJ2-1	TRBD1
CASSLMNRGMNTEAFF	TGTGCCAGCAGCTTAATGAATCGGGGGATGAACACTGAAGCTTTCTTT	NA	TRBV7-9	TRBJ1-1	NA
CASSAGTTVYNEQFF	TGTGCCAGCAGCGCGGGGACTACCGTCTACAATGAGCAGTTCTTC	NA	TRBV13	TRBJ2-1	TRBD2
CASSLKGQFYEQYF	TGTGCCAGCAGTTTAAAAGGACAGTTCTACGAGCAGTACTTC	many	TRBV27	TRBJ2-7	NA
CASSLSGGRAKEQFF	TGTGCCAGCAGCTTATCGGGCGGGAGGGCCAAAGAGCAGTTCTTC	NA	TRBV7-9	TRBJ2-1	TRBD2
CASSFLQGNQPQHF	TGTGCCAGCAGTTTTTTACAGGGCAATCAGCCCCAGCATTTT	NA	TRBV28	TRBJ1-5	NA
CATLFSGSQPYEQYF	TGTGCCACCCTCTTTAGCGGGAGTCAACCCTACGAGCAGTACTTC	once	TRBV6-1	TRBJ2-7	TRBD2
CASSVGQGAKDNEQFF	TGTGCCAGCAGCGTAGGACAGGGGGCAAAAGACAATGAGCAGTTCTTC	NA	TRBV9	TRBJ2-1	TRBD1
CASSVGTGIGYEQYF	TGTGCCAGCAGCGTAGGAACTGGTATAGGGTACGAGCAGTACTTC	NA	TRBV9	TRBJ2-7	NA
CASSVGLGTSGRIDEQFF	TGTGCCAGCAGCGTAGGTTTGGGGACTAGCGGGAGAATCGATGAGCAGTTCTTC	NA	TRBV9	TRBJ2-1	TRBD2
CASSPALAGGLYNEQFF	TGTGCCAGCTCACCAGCACTAGCGGGAGGGCTCTACAATGAGCAGTTCTTC	NA	TRBV18	TRBJ2-1	TRBD2
CASSLTSPGRETQYF	TGTGCCAGCAGCTTAACCAGCCCGGGACGCGAGACCCAGTACTTC	NA	TRBV7-6	TRBJ2-5	NA
CASSPWTGGLNEQFF	TGTGCCAGCAGCCCCTGGACAGGGGGTCTGAATGAGCAGTTCTTC	NA	TRBV7-9	TRBJ2-1	TRBD1
CASSLAVAGNRETQYF	TGCGCCAGCAGCTTGGCCGTGGCAGGGAATCGGGAGACCCAGTACTTC	once	TRBV5-1	TRBJ2-5	NA
CASSLVGGSFTYEQYF	TGTGCCAGCAGTTTAGTGGGGGGCTCTTTTACCTACGAGCAGTACTTC	NA	TRBV27	TRBJ2-7	NA
CASSSRTSGSLYNEQFF	TGCGCCAGCAGCTCCCGGACTAGCGGGAGTTTGTACAATGAGCAGTTCTTC	NA	TRBV5-1	TRBJ2-1	TRBD2
CASTLGPQGATIVQPQHF	TGTGCCAGTACCCTAGGACCTCAGGGGGCGACAATAGTTCAGCCCCAGCATTTT	once	TRBV19	TRBJ1-5	TRBD1
CASSVGLLTTDTQYF	TGTGCCAGCAGCGTAGGACTACTAACCACAGATACGCAGTATTTT	NA	TRBV9	TRBJ2-3	NA
CASSTRQGATNTGELFF	TGTGCCAGCAGTACCCGACAGGGGGCAACGAACACCGGGGAGCTGTTTTTT	once	TRBV27	TRBJ2-2	TRBD1
CASSGKPGQPLNYGYTF	TGTGCCAGCAGCGGAAAACCGGGACAGCCCTTAAACTATGGCTACACCTTC	NA	TRBV9	TRBJ1-2	TRBD1
CASSMGLQSSYEQYF	TGTGCCAGTAGTATGGGTCTCCAGAGCTCCTACGAGCAGTACTTC	NA	TRBV19	TRBJ2-7	NA
CASSLQGPYGYTF	TGTGCCAGCAGTTTACAGGGTCCCTATGGCTACACCTTC	NA	TRBV27	TRBJ1-2	NA
CASSQDTIGYTF	TGCGCCAGCAGCCAAGATACGATAGGCTACACCTTC	NA	TRBV4-1	TRBJ1-2	NA
CASSLGPGQGRLAVSTDTQYF	TGTGCCAGCAGCTTAGGACCGGGACAGGGGAGACTAGCGGTTAGCACAGATACGCAGTATTTT	NA	TRBV7-8	TRBJ2-3	NA
CASSLVAGVNTGELFF	TGTGCCAGCAGCTTAGTAGCGGGAGTCAACACCGGGGAGCTGTTTTTT	NA	TRBV7-9	TRBJ2-2	TRBD2